This T cell receptor beta chain was retrieved from a study of T cells in localized non-small cell lung cancer. Libraries were prepared by immunoSEQ multiplex PCR; TCRdb keeps only in-frame clonotypes and omits some of them. There are about 43,000 clones in the sample; roughly 90% occur only once, and approximately 10% lies in the top ten. About this clone: Its antigen is unidentified.

The study, taken as a whole, reports: Adjacent lung exhibited a median of 57 among the 100 most abundant tumor clones.

There are 14 residues in the CDR3. Trimming cost V 5 bases and J 6 bases, with 16 bases left between them. Germline CDR1 is LNHDA and CDR2 is SQIVND (reference sequence). The chain has TRBV19 and TRBJ1-1, with D perhaps TRBD1 (5 bases). Sample: PBMCs, taken before any cancer treatment. This TCR was sampled from a woman aged 35 to 70 with stage II lung adenocarcinoma. The chain's CDR3 is CASSLQVTSAEAFF. The CDR3 region has the DNA TGTGCCAGTAGTTTACAGGTTACATCTGCTGAAGCTTTCTTT.